This TCR beta chain is drawn from a study of lymphopenia after photon versus proton radiotherapy. Looked up from germline, CDR1 is MNHNY and CDR2 is SVGAGI (reference sequence). Trimming took off 0 bases at V and 7 bases at J, with 7 bases between the two ends. The CDR3 runs 12 residues. Some clones are missing from TCRdb's copy, which holds only in-frame ones; the method was immunoSEQ multiplex PCR. The data hold more than 80,000 clones, with around 80% observed a single time. Sample: peripheral blood, taken from a patient treated with proton-based radiotherapy. The chain employs TRBV6-6 and TRBJ2-7; D is unresolved. The sequence derives from a man between 60 and 75 years old with pancreatic cancer. In DNA, the CDR3 is TGTGCCAGCAGTTACTCGGAGAGTGAGCAGTACTTC. This codes for CASSYSESEQYF.